The 24 T cell receptor beta chains below come from one sample, sequenced in a study of blood T cell repertoires in COVID-19. Sequenced by immunoSEQ multiplex PCR; TCRdb stores in-frame clones only, minus some. The sample contains about 81,000 clones, approximately 90% of which appear only once. The sequencing sample was made of peripheral blood. All receptors come from a man aged 70-80 years with active or convalescent COVID-19.

This chain uses TRBV27 with TRBJ2-1, with TRBD2 identical over 7 bases. The CDR3 totals 14 residues. Trimming took 4 bases from V and 4 from J; bases not matched to a gene: 4. The germline V gene has CDR1 MNHEY and CDR2 SMNVEV (reference sequence). Here the CDR3 reads CASSSGLVYNEQFF. The CDR3, as DNA: TGTGCCAGCAGTTCCGGACTAGTTTACAATGAGCAGTTCTTC.

This sequence joins TRBV29-1 and TRBJ1-2; a possible D gene is TRBD1 (5 bases). This CDR3 region has 17 residues. V was trimmed by 6 bases and J by 1 base, leaving 24 bases between them. Germline V gene lookup returns CDR1 SQVTM and CDR2 ANQGSEA. CDR3 protein: CSVAHGLGFRDNYGYTF. CDR3 sequence (DNA): TGCAGCGTCGCCCATGGCTTGGGGTTCAGGGATAACTATGGCTACACCTTC.

This chain links TRBV7-2 with TRBJ1-1; 8 bases map to TRBD1. CDR1 and CDR2 (germline): SGHTA, FQGNSA. V was clipped by 4 bases and J by 6 bases; unmatched bases: 7. The CDR3 length is 14 residues. The CDR3 region is CASSSRQGSAEAFF. Here the CDR3 DNA reads TGTGCCAGCAGCTCACGACAGGGGAGCGCTGAAGCTTTCTTT.

Details on this clone: An end of the junction differs from the germline gene, which may be a read error. The same CDR3 can be traced to other DNA sequences in this sample. The chain links TRBV4-1 to TRBJ2-5; D gene unclear. CDR3 length: 14 amino acids. The germline V gene encodes CDR1 MGHRA and CDR2 YSYEKL. CDR3 DNA: TGCGCCAGTAGCCAAGTGAAGGAGTTGGAGACCCAGTACTTC. Its protein is CASSQVKELETQYF.

This clone was counted only a few times. The chain couples TRBV12-5 to TRBJ2-1; 9 nucleotides line up with TRBD1. From germline, CDR1 is LGHNT and CDR2 FRNRAP. CDR3 length equals 17 residues. The V segment lost 1 base and the J segment 3 bases; nucleotides outside the gene matches: 7. CDR3 residues: CASGLGSTGGDYNEQFF. CDR3 sequence (DNA): TGTGCTAGTGGTTTGGGTTCGACAGGGGGGGACTACAATGAGCAGTTCTTC.

The chain combines TRBV9 with TRBJ1-5; maybe TRBD1 (6 bases). The CDR3 length is 13 residues. V was clipped by 4 bases and J by 6 bases, with 11 bases between them. Germline V gene lookup returns CDR1 SGDLS and CDR2 YYNGEE. The chain's CDR3 is CASSPGGPQPQHF. The CDR3 DNA sequence: TGTGCCAGCAGCCCCGGGGGGCCTCAGCCCCAGCATTTT. Looking up the rest from reference TRBV9 and TRBJ1-5 gives the full variable domain: DSGVTQTPKHLITATGQRVTLRCSPRSGDLSVYWYQQSLDQGLQFLIQYYNGEERAKGNILERFSAQQFPDLHSELNLSSLELGDSALYFCASSPGGPQPQHFGDGTRLSIL.

The chain uses TRBV18 and TRBJ1-1; D possibly corresponds to TRBD1 (5 bases). Trimming cost V 3 bases and J 4 bases, with 12 bases left between them. The CDR3 extends over 14 amino acids. From germline, CDR1 is KGHSH and CDR2 LQKENI. In DNA, the CDR3 is TGTGCCAGCTCACCGGTAAAGCAGGGCACTGAAGCTTTCTTT. Protein sequence: CASSPVKQGTEAFF.

J is TRBJ1-5 and V is TRBV24-1, with 8 nucleotides matching TRBD1. Germline V CDR1 and CDR2: KGHDR, SFDVKD. V was clipped by 4 bases and J by 2 bases; unmatched bases: 12. There are 18 residues in the CDR3. Here the CDR3 DNA reads TGTGCCACCAGTGACCTCGGACAGGGCATAGATGGCAATCAGCCCCAGCATTTT. Encoded protein: CATSDLGQGIDGNQPQHF.

The chain links TRBV5-1 to TRBJ1-4, with TRBD1 matching over 10 bases. The CDR3 length is 19 residues. Germline CDR1 is SGHRS and CDR2 is YFSETQ. Germline trimming cut 4 bases from V and 4 bases from J; bases unmatched to any gene: 16. The CDR3 loop reads CASSRTQPGQGYGNEKLFF. CDR3 bases: TGCGCCAGCAGCCGAACGCAACCGGGACAGGGGTATGGTAATGAAAAACTGTTTTTT. The full variable domain, its missing parts supplied by reference TRBV5-1 and TRBJ1-4, is KAGVTQTPRYLIKTRGQQVTLSCSPISGHRSVSWYQQTPGQGLQFLFEYFSETQRNKGNFPGRFSGRQFSNSRSEMNVSTLELGDSALYLCASSRTQPGQGYGNEKLFFGSGTQLSVL.

The chain is built from TRBV20-1 and TRBJ1-2; 12 nucleotides line up with TRBD1. The ends lost 3 bases at V and 5 bases at J; junction bases unmatched: 10. This CDR3 is built from 16 residues. The germline V gene encodes CDR1 DFQATT and CDR2 SNEGSKA (reference sequence). In DNA, the CDR3 is TGCAGTGCTAGTGTGGGACAGGGGGCGTACCCATATGGCTACACCTTC. It encodes CSASVGQGAYPYGYTF.

V is TRBV6-4 and J is TRBJ2-2, with D perhaps matching TRBD1 (6 bases). Trimming cost V 8 bases and J 0 bases, with 13 bases left between them. The CDR3 runs to 15 residues. Per germline, CDR1 MRHNA and CDR2 SNTAGT. In nucleotides, the CDR3 is TGTGCCAGCGGCAGGGGAACCCCGAACACCGGGGAGCTGTTTTTT. Translation: CASGRGTPNTGELFF.

The gene calls are TRBV19 and TRBJ2-7, with 8 bases aligning to TRBD1. With V trimmed by 4 bases and J by 0 bases, 5 bases remained unmatched. The CDR3 runs to 15 residues. Germline loops: CDR1 LNHDA, CDR2 SQIVND (reference sequence). The CDR3, as DNA: TGTGCCAGTAGTAGGAGGACAGGGAGCTCCTACGAGCAGTACTTC. It encodes CASSRRTGSSYEQYF.

The genes are TRBV6-2 or TRBV6-3 and TRBJ1-5; D possibly corresponds to TRBD1 (6 bases). The CDR3 extends over 14 amino acids. Trimming stripped 6 bases from V and 6 bases from J, with 15 bases between. Germline CDR1 is MNHEY and CDR2 is SVGEGT. CDR3 sequence (DNA): TGTGCCAGCAGCCAGAACAGGGTGAGTCAGCCCCAGCATTTT. Residues: CASSQNRVSQPQHF.

V usage is TRBV30 and J usage is TRBJ1-2; 7 bases map to TRBD1. Germline CDR1 reads GTSNPN; CDR2 reads SVGIG (reference sequence). V shed 1 base and J 7 bases; nucleotides not matched to a gene: 3. This CDR3 region has 12 residues. The CDR3 DNA follows: TGTGCCTGGAGTGAAGGGGGCTCTGGCTACACCTTC. It specifies CAWSEGGSGYTF.

J is TRBJ1-3 and V is TRBV19, with D possibly matching TRBD1 (6 bases). Germline V gives CDR1 LNHDA, CDR2 SQIVND (reference sequence). The CDR3 length is 19 residues. Between the trimmed V and J ends, which lost 4 bases and 1 base, there was a span of 23 bases. The CDR3: CASSRNPGTFYQSGNTIYF. CDR3 sequence (DNA): TGTGCCAGTAGTAGGAATCCCGGGACATTCTATCAATCTGGAAACACCATATATTTT.

This chain links TRBV4-1 with TRBJ2-2; the match to TRBD2 covers 7 bases. The J segment lost 2 bases and the V segment lost 1 base, leaving 4 bases of the junction unmatched. This CDR3 has 16 amino acids. Looked up from germline, CDR1 is MGHRA and CDR2 is YSYEKL. DNA of the CDR3: TGCGCCAGCAGCCAAGTGCTAGCGGAAAACACCGGGGAGCTGTTTTTT. This translates into CASSQVLAENTGELFF.

This chain links TRBV6-1 with TRBJ1-5, with D possibly matching TRBD1 (6 bases). Germline assignment: CDR1 MNHNS and CDR2 SASEGT. Trimming took off 3 bases at V and 2 bases at J, with 20 bases between the two ends. The CDR3 has 18 residues. CDR3 DNA: TGTGCCAGCAGTGATCTACGGTTGATACCAGGGGGCAATCAGCCCCAGCATTTT. Translation: CASSDLRLIPGGNQPQHF.

In nucleotides, the CDR3 is TGCGCCAGCAGCCAAGATGGGGCGGGGCTAGGGCAGCCCCAGCATTTT. It yields the protein CASSQDGAGLGQPQHF. The J gene is TRBJ1-5, the V gene TRBV4-1; TRBD1 might be the D (5 bases). Germline assignment: CDR1 MGHRA and CDR2 YSYEKL. Between the trimmed V and J ends, which lost 0 bases and 7 bases, there was a span of 16 bases. The CDR3 runs to 16 residues.

This clone was seen a handful of times. The genes are TRBV3-1 (or the pseudogene TRBV3-2) and TRBJ2-7; D remains ambiguous. In germline, CDR1 is LGHDT, CDR2 YNNKEL (reference sequence). The V end lost 6 bases, the J end lost 2 bases, and 5 bases lay between the germline ends. CDR3 length: 11 amino acids. The CDR3 nucleotides read TGTGCCAGCAGTAAAACCTACGAGCAGTACTTC. Translating it yields CASSKTYEQYF.

This chain links TRBV28 with TRBJ1-2; possibly TRBD1 for D (6 bases). Looked up from germline, CDR1 is MDHEN and CDR2 is SYDVKM. This CDR3 has 13 amino acids. Trimming cost V 2 bases and J 7 bases, with 11 bases left between them. The CDR3 nucleotides are TGTGCCAGCAGTTTAAGCGGGGGCATTGGCTACACCTTC. Translated: CASSLSGGIGYTF.

This clone was seen only once. The chain has TRBV15 and TRBJ1-5; 9 bases match TRBD1. CDR3 length: 18 residues. V shed 1 base and J 2 bases; nucleotides not matched to a gene: 9. CDR1 and CDR2 (germline): LNHNV, YYDKDF (reference sequence). The CDR3 sequence is CATSRVPGQGDGNQPQHF. CDR3 sequence (DNA): TGTGCCACCAGCAGAGTGCCGGGACAGGGCGATGGCAATCAGCCCCAGCATTTT.

The V call is TRBV30, the J call TRBJ2-5, with unresolved D. The CDR3 has 12 amino acids. From germline, CDR1 is GTSNPN and CDR2 SVGIG (reference sequence). Trimming removed 2 bases at V and 2 bases at J, with 6 bases between. CDR3 sequence reads: CAWSTVQETQYF. Here the CDR3 DNA reads TGTGCCTGGAGTACAGTTCAAGAGACCCAGTACTTC.

The rearrangement joins TRBV6-5 to TRBJ1-5, with a possible D match to TRBD1 (5 bases). V lost 5 bases to trimming and J lost 2 bases, with 13 bases between them. The CDR3 extends over 15 amino acids. Germline V gene data show CDR1 as MNHEY and CDR2 as SVGAGI. The CDR3 reads CASSPQGPGNQPQHF. CDR3 sequence (DNA): TGTGCCAGCAGTCCCCAGGGTCCGGGCAATCAGCCCCAGCATTTT.

The chain couples TRBV27 to TRBJ2-5; 8 bases are a match to TRBD2. The germline V gene has CDR1 MNHEY and CDR2 SMNVEV (reference sequence). The CDR3 is made up of 14 amino acids. V was pared by 3 bases and J by 8 bases, with 8 bases of the junction left unmatched. The CDR3 DNA reads as TGTGCCAGCAGTTTGTCCGTCGGGGGGGAAACCCAGTACTTC. Translation: CASSLSVGGETQYF.